This T cell receptor beta chain comes out of a study of T cell responses to AZD1222 COVID-19 vaccine (dated by TCRdb to the early 2020s). Background for the entire study: AZD1222 recipients whose second dose came at about 4 weeks and those whose second dose came at about 12 weeks were combined into one group, since spike-specific TCR depth and breadth did not differ between the two schedules. TCR sequencing was performed for over 230 trial participants, of whom about 200 were given two doses of AZD1222 and around 25 were given two doses of MenACWY control vaccine. Trial participants were enrolled by age into subgroups of 18-55, 56-69 and 70-plus years, and around 150, 29 and 61 TCR-sequenced participants, respectively, were included in these subgroups. What the research found in general, with its limitations: Spike-specific TCR breadth and depth rose significantly after two AZD1222 doses compared with day 0 and with MenACWY recipients. Conclusions about previously exposed vaccinees were limited because only five to seven AZD1222 recipients were SARS-CoV-2 seropositive at baseline. The vaccine-associated CD4 TCRs covered the entire spike protein, and the dominant responses fell in regions 160-218 and 743-854. The 56-69-year group was small, and its depth increase did not reach significance, likely because of low power. Participants were mostly white British, with more females than males. The authors suggested clonal diversity may have been underestimated. Because no samples from the day 14 peak response were available, repertoires could be characterized only after the peak T cell response. Reportedly, almost half of the unique spike-specific TCRs recognized epitopes lying outside the regions that are mutated in the B.1.351 and B.1.1.7 variants.

The CDR3 regions of human TCRbeta chains were analyzed by immunosequencing. From the authors' description of their analysis: Repertoire TCRs were checked for matches against a reference library of SARS-CoV-2-specific TCRs that had been generated using the MIRA antigen-specificity platform. Breadth was defined as the fraction of unique TCRs that were SARS-CoV-2-associated, and depth was defined as the fraction of total T cells that were SARS-CoV-2-associated. Using the MIRA data, every spike-specific TCR was mapped to the spike region that the TCR reacted to and assigned to either a CD4 or a CD8 class. Log10-transformed breadth and depth values were compared by one-way ANOVA with Sidak's multiple comparisons tests. In its TCRdb copy, this immuneACCESS table keeps in-frame sequences only and misses some clones. Where compared with another copy, unresolved V genes explain less than half of these, and the others have no known cause. That table supplies the V and J calls and clone size; D and trimming were determined from the DNA. The sample profile shows under 70,000 clones; approximately 80% of them were found once. The top ten hold about 20% of the sample.

The time point label, read with the paper, signifies: baseline before first vaccination. Samples from vaccinated people were obtained from the UK trials COV001 and COV002, which included a single-blind randomized controlled phase 2/3 trial of AZD1222 (ChAdOx1 nCoV-19) in healthy adults. Trial participant PBMC samples were collected at day 0 and day 28 after the second dose for TCRbeta chain sequencing. As for this clone: The clone's antigen remains unknown. Base quality data are lacking; no much larger clone is found one base away.

CDR1 and CDR2 (MNHEY, SVGAGI) derive from the germline V gene. V is trimmed back by 7 bases and J by 6 bases, and the junction contains 5 bases that no gene match accounts for. The CDR3 covers 12 residues, taking in both the cysteine and the phenylalanine. This entry keeps only the CDR3 DNA: 36 bases, framed from base 1. The material was peripheral blood, obtained on day 0 of AZD1222 vaccination. This TCR derives from an adult in good health. The chain is encoded by TRBV6-5 joined to TRBJ2-7; a stretch of 8 junction bases matches TRBD1. The CDR3 in this case is CASNKQGGEQYF. The DNA sequence follows: TGTGCCAGCAACAAACAGGGGGGCGAGCAGTACTTC.